A selection of T cell receptor beta chains follows, all from one sample in a study of cytomegalovirus exposure and HLA in healthy donors. The repertoire was sequenced with immunoSEQ multiplex PCR; TCRdb's copy has only in-frame clones and lacks some. The repertoire holds roughly 93,000 clones, with 70% to 80% as singletons. Material: PBMCs. These receptors were collected from a man in his late teens or twenties in good health and CMV-seropositive. Each CDR3 is given without its conserved first and last residue.

TRBV30 ALGGGLNTEAF
TRBV2 ASSPRYLWTGDSDYGYT
TRBV13 ASSTRGSSYNSPLH
TRBV28 ASSFLWGVVYGYT
TRBV5-1 ASSGTTGLGETQY
TRBV18 ASSPRGLAGTPVTQETQY
TRBV28 AGSRTDTYEQY
TRBV5-1 ASSQQGAITDEQF
TRBV4-1 ASSQRSGTAGNTIY
TRBV2 ANNSPRGRERQF
TRBV6-1 ASSESRVDEQY
TRBV30 AWRASGDTQY
TRBV25-1 ASGTSGGGTDTQY
TRBV11-2 ASSLGMETQY
TRBV2 ASSDIIGDIGINEKLF
TRBV11-2 ASSLGLVYEQY
TRBV7-2 ASSFPGVEQY